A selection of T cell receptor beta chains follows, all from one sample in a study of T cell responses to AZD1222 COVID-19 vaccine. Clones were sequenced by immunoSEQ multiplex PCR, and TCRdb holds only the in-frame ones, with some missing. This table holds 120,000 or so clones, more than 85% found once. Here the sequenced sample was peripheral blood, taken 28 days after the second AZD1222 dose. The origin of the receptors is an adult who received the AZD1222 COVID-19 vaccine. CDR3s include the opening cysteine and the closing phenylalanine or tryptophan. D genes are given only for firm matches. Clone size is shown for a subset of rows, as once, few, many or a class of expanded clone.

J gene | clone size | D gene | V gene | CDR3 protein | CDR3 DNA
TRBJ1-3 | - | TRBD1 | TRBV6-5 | CASSYTDRGSGNTIYF | TGTGCCAGCAGTTACACCGACAGGGGGTCTGGAAACACCATATATTTT
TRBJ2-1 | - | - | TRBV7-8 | CASSLARVRDNEQFF | TGTGCCAGCAGCTTAGCGCGTGTGAGGGACAATGAGCAGTTCTTC
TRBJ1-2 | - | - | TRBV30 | CAWSVRNYGYTF | TGTGCCTGGAGTGTCCGAAACTATGGCTACACCTTC
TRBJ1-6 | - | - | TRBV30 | CAWSRGFENSPLHF | TGTGCCTGGAGCAGGGGATTCGAGAATTCACCCCTCCACTTT
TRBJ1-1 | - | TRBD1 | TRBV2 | CASSLWTGTMNTEAFF | TGTGCCAGCAGTCTTTGGACAGGGACAATGAACACTGAAGCTTTCTTT
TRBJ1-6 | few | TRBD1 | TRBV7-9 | CASSLGQGFYNSPLHF | TGTGCCAGCAGCTTGGGACAGGGATTCTATAATTCACCCCTCCACTTT
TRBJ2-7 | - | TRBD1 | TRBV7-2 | CASSFAGGASGSEQYF | TGTGCCAGCAGCTTCGCAGGGGGCGCATCAGGATCCGAGCAGTACTTC
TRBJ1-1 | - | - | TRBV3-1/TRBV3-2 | CASSQVGVNTEAFF | TGTGCCAGCAGCCAAGTGGGGGTGAACACTGAAGCTTTCTTT
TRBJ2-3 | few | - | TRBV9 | CASTPRGDSTDTQYF | TGTGCCAGCACCCCCCGCGGGGACAGCACAGATACGCAGTATTTT
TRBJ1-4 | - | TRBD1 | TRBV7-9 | CASSRFQGTGYEKLFF | TGTGCCAGCAGCCGTTTCCAAGGGACAGGGTATGAAAAACTGTTTTTT
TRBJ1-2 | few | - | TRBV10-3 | CAISESVGDYGYTF | TGTGCCATCAGTGAGTCGGTAGGGGACTATGGCTACACCTTC
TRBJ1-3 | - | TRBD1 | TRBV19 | CASSATGGGNTIYF | TGTGCCAGTAGTGCGACAGGGGGAGGAAACACCATATATTTT
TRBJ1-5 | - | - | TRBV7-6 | CASSLRQEQPQHF | TGTGCCAGCAGCTTAAGGCAGGAACAGCCCCAGCATTTT
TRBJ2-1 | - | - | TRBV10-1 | CASSDRQVPLTWDNEQFF | TGCGCCAGCAGTGATCGACAGGTCCCCCTCACTTGGGACAATGAGCAGTTCTTC
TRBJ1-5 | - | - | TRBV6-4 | CASSAGFSQPQHF | TGTGCCAGCAGTGCCGGGTTCTCTCAGCCCCAGCATTTT
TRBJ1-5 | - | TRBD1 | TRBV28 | CASSPETGDQPQHF | TGTGCCAGCAGCCCGGAGACAGGGGATCAGCCCCAGCATTTT
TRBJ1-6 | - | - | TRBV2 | CASSRGANSPLHF | TGTGCCAGCAGTCGAGGAGCGAATTCACCCCTCCACTTT
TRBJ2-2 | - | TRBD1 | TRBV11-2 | CASSETGTGKTGELFF | TGTGCCAGCAGCGAGACCGGGACAGGGAAAACCGGGGAGCTGTTTTTT
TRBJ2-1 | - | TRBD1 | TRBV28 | CASIGQGHNEQFF | TGTGCCAGCATAGGACAGGGTCACAATGAGCAGTTCTTC